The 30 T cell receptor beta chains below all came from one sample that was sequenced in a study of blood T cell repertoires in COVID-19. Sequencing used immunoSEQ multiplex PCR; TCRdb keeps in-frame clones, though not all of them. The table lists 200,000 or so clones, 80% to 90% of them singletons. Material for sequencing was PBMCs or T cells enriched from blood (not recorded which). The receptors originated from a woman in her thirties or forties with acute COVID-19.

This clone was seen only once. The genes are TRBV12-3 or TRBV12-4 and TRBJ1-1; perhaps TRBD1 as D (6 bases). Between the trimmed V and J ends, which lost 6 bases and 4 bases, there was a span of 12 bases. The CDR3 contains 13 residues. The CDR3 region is CASSPTGSTEAFF. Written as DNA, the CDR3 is TGTGCCAGCAGCCCTACAGGGAGCACTGAAGCTTTCTTT.

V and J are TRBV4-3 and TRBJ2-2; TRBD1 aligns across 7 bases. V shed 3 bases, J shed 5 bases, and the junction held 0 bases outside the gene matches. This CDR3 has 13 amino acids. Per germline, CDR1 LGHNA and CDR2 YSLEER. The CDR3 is CASSQDRTGELFF. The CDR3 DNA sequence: TGCGCCAGCAGCCAGGACAGGACCGGGGAGCTGTTTTTT.

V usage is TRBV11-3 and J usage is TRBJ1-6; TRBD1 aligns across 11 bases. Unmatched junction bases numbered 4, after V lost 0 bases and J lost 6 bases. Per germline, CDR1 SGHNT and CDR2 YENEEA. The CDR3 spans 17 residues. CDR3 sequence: CASSLDTGTGGNSPLHF. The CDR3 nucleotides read TGTGCCAGCAGCTTAGATACCGGGACAGGGGGTAATTCACCCCTCCACTTT.

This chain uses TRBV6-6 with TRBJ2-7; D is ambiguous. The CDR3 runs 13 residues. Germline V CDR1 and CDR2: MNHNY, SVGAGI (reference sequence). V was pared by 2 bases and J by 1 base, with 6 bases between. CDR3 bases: TGTGCCAGCAGTTACGGCCAGTCCTACGAGCAGTACTTC. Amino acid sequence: CASSYGQSYEQYF.

The CDR3, as DNA: TGTGCCAGCAGGTACCCCGGGTTCGGGGTGAACACTGAAGCTTTCTTT. Translated: CASRYPGFGVNTEAFF. The chain carries TRBV6-2 or TRBV6-3 and TRBJ1-1; D gene uncertain. V dropped 6 bases and J dropped 0 bases, with 17 bases sitting between them. The CDR3 spans 16 residues. CDR1 is MNHEY and CDR2 is SVGEGT in the germline V gene.

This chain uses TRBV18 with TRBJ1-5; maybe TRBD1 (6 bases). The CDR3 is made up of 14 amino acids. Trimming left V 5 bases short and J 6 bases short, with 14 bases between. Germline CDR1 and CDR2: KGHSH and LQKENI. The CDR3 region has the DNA TGTGCCAGCTCAGAACAGGGAGAAGGTCAGCCCCAGCATTTT. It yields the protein CASSEQGEGQPQHF.

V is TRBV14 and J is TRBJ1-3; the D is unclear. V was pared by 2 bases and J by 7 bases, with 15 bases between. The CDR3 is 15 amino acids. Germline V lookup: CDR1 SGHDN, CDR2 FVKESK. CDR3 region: CASSQFLPQANTIYF. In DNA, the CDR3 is TGTGCCAGCAGCCAATTCCTGCCCCAGGCCAACACCATATATTTT.

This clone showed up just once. The CDR3 nucleotides are TGTGCCAGCACTATACAGGGCCATCAGCCCCAGCATTTT. This codes for CASTIQGHQPQHF. This chain joins TRBV28 and TRBJ1-5; possible D gene TRBD1, 6 bases. V shed 7 bases and J shed 5 bases, with 12 bases lying between them. The CDR3 totals 13 residues. Germline assignment: CDR1 MDHEN and CDR2 SYDVKM. The full variable domain, with the rest looked up from reference TRBV28 and TRBJ1-5, is DVKVTQSSRYLVKRTGEKVFLECVQDMDHENMFWYRQDPGLGLRLIYFSYDVKMKEKGDIPEGYSVSREKKERFSLILESASTNQTSMYLCASTIQGHQPQHFGDGTRLSIL.

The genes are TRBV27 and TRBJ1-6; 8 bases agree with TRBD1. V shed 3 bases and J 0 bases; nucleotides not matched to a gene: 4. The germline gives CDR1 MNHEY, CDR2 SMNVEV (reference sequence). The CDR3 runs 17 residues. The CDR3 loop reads CASSFRDRNSYNSPLHF. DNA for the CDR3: TGTGCCAGCAGTTTTAGGGACAGGAACTCCTATAATTCACCCCTCCACTTT.

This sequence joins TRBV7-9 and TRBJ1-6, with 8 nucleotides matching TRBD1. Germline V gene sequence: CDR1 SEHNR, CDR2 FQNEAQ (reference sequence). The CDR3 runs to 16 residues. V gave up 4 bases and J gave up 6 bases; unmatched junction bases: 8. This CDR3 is CASSYGDRGGNSPLHF. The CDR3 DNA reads TGTGCCAGCAGCTACGGAGACAGGGGAGGTAATTCACCCCTCCACTTT.

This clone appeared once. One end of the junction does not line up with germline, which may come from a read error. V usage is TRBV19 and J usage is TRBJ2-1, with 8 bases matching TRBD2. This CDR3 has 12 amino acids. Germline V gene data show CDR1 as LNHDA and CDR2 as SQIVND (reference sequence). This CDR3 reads CSSGSWDNEQFF. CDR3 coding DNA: TGCTCCAGCGGGAGTTGGGACAATGAGCAGTTCTTC.

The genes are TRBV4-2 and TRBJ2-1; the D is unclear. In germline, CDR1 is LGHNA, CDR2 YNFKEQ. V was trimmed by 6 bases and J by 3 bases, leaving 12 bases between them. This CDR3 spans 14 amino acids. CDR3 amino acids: CASSLDTIYNEQFF. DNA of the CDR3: TGTGCCAGCAGTCTTGACACCATCTACAATGAGCAGTTCTTC.

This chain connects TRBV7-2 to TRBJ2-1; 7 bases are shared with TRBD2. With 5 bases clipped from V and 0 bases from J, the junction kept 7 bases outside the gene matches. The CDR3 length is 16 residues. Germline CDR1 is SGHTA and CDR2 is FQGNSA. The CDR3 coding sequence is TGTGCCAGCAGCCCCCAGCGGGGTTTCTCCTACAATGAGCAGTTCTTC. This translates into CASSPQRGFSYNEQFF.

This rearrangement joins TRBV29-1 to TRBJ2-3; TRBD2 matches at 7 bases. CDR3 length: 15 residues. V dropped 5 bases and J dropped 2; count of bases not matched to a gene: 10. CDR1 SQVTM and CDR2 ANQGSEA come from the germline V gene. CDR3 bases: TGCAGCGTTCGCTACCAGGGAGGGGACACAGATACGCAGTATTTT. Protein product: CSVRYQGGDTDTQYF.

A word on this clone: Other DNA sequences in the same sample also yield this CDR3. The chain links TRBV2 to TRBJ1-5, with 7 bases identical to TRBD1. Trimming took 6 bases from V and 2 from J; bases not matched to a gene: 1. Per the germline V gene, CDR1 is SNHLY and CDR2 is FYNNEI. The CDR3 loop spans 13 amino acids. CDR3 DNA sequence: TGTGCCAGCAGCGGACAGGGCAATCAGCCCCAGCATTTT. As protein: CASSGQGNQPQHF. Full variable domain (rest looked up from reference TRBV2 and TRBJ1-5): EPEVTQTPSHQVTQMGQEVILRCVPISNHLYFYWYRQILGQKVEFLVSFYNNEISEKSEIFDDQFSVERPDGSNFTLKIRSTKLEDSAMYFCASSGQGNQPQHFGDGTRLSIL.

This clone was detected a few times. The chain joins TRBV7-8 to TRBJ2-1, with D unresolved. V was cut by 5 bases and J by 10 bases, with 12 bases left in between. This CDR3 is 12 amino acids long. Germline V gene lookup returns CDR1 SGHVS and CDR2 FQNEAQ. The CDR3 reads CASSPPVREQFF. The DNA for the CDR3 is TGTGCCAGCAGCCCTCCTGTGAGAGAGCAGTTCTTC.

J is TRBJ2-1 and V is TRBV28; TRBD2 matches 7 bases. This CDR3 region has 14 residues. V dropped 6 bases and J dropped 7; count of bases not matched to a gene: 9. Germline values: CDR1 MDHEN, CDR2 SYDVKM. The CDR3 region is CASRKAGRVNEQFF. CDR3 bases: TGTGCCAGCAGGAAAGCGGGAAGGGTGAATGAGCAGTTCTTC.

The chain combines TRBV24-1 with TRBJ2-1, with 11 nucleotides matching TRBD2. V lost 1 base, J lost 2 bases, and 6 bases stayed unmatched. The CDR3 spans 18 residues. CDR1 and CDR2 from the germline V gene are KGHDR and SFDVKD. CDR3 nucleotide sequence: TGTGCCACCAGTGATTTCACTAGCGGGAGAGACACCTACAATGAGCAGTTCTTC. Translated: CATSDFTSGRDTYNEQFF.

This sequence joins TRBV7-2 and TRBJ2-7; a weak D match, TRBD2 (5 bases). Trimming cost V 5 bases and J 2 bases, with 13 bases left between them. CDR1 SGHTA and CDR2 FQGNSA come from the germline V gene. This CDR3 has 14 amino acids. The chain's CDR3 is CASSARAVTYEQYF. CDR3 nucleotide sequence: TGTGCCAGCAGCGCCCGAGCGGTTACCTACGAGCAGTACTTC.

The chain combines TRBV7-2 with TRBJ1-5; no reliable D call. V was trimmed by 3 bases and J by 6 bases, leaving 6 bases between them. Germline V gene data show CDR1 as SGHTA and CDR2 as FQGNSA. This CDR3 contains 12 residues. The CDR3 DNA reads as TGTGCCAGCAGCTTTAAATCTCAGCCCCAGCATTTT. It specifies CASSFKSQPQHF.

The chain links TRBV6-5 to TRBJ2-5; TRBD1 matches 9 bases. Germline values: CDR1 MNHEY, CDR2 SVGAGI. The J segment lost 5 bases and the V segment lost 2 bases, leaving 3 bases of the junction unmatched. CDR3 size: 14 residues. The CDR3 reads CASSYQQGAETQYF. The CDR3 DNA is TGTGCCAGCAGTTACCAACAGGGGGCTGAGACCCAGTACTTC.

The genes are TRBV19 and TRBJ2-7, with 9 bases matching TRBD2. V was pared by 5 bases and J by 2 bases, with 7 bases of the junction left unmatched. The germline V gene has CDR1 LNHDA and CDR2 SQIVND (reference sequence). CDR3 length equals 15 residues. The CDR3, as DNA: TGTGCCAGTAGTCCCTCTAGCGGGGCCACCTACGAGCAGTACTTC. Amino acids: CASSPSSGATYEQYF.

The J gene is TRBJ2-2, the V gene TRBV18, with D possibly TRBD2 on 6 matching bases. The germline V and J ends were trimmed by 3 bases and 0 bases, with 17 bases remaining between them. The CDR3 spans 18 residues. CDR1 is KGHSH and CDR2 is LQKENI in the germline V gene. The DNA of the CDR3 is TGTGCCAGCTCACCCTACCGACCGGGACTCTCGAACACCGGGGAGCTGTTTTTT. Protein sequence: CASSPYRPGLSNTGELFF.

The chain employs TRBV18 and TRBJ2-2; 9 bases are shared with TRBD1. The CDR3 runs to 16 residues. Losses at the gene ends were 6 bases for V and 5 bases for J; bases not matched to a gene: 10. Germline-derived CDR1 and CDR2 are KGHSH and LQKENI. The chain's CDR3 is CASSPDRGPRTGELFF. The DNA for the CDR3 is TGTGCCAGCTCTCCGGACAGGGGCCCGAGGACCGGGGAGCTGTTTTTT.

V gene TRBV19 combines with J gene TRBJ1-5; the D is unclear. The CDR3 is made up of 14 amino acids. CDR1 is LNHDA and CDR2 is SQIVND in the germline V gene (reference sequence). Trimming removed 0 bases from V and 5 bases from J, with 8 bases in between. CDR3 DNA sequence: TGTGCCAGTAGTATAGACGGGGTCGATCAGCCCCAGCATTTT. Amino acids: CASSIDGVDQPQHF.

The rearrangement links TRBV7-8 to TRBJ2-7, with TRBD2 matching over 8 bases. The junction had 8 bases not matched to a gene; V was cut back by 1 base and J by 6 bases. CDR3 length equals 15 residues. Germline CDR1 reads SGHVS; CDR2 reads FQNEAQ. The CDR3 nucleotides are TGTGCCAGCAGCTTAGATAAGAGCGGGGGCTTCGAGCAGTACTTC. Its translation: CASSLDKSGGFEQYF.

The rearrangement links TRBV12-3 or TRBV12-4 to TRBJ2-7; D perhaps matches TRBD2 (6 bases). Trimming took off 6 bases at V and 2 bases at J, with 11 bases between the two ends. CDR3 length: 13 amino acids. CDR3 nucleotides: TGTGCCAGCAGCTCTAGCGCCGCCTACGAGCAGTACTTC. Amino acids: CASSSSAAYEQYF.

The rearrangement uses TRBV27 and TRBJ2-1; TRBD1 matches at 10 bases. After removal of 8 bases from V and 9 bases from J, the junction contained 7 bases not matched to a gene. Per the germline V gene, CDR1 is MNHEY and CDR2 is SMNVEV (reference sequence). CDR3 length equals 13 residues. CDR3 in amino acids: CASGGQGKGEQFF. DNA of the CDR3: TGTGCCAGCGGGGGACAGGGGAAAGGTGAGCAGTTCTTC.

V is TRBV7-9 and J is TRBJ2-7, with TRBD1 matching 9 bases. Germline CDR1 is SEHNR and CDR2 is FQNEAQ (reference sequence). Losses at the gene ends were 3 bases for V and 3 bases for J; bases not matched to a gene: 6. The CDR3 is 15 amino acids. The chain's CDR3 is CASSFVGDRVYEQYF. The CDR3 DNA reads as TGTGCCAGCAGCTTCGTAGGGGACAGGGTCTACGAGCAGTACTTC.

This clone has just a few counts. In nucleotides, the CDR3 is TGTGCCAGCAGTCCAGACTGGATCGTTGGACATACATCTAACTATGGCTACACCTTC. Translated: CASSPDWIVGHTSNYGYTF. The V and J genes are TRBV28 and TRBJ1-2; possible D gene TRBD1, 5 bases. This CDR3 has 19 amino acids. The germline V gene has CDR1 MDHEN and CDR2 SYDVKM. V was trimmed by 5 bases and J by 0 bases, leaving 25 bases between them.